The 2 T cell receptor beta chains listed next were all sequenced from one sample in a study of CXCR3-negative and CXCR3-positive naive CD8 T cells. cDNA libraries for TRB were generated by 5' RACE incorporating UMI labels. TCRdb re-analyzed the 5' RACE reads; it lists each CDR3 protein once, without DNA. This listing includes some 99,000 distinct CDR3 sequences. Study results and caveats: The study found more hydrophobic TRB CDR3s in CXCR3-positive naive cells than in CXCR3-negative naive cells.

No antigens are known for them. Material: naive CXCR3+ CD8+ T cells from blood. Noted subset: CD45RO-CCR7+CD27+CD95- naive CD8+ T cells expressing CXCR3 (TNR3+). These receptors came from a human donor in good health. Some clones in this sample may be carry-over from other donors' samples.

The chain joins TRBV20-1 to TRBJ2-1. Germline V gene lookup returns CDR1 DFQATT and CDR2 SNEGSKA (reference sequence). The CDR3 totals 15 residues. This CDR3 is CSARTLYGSYNEQFF.

V is TRBV6-1 and J is TRBJ1-4; TCRdb designates TRBD1, a call that cannot be tested without DNA. Germline assignment: CDR1 MNHNS and CDR2 SASEGT. The CDR3 consists of 15 residues. The CDR3 sequence: CASTDIQGIREKLFF.